The clone carrying this TCR beta chain was seen a handful of times. This sample stems from a study of blood T cells in healthy people across ages. Whole-study context: About one barcoded beta molecule per two T cells was the capture yield of template switching.

Individuals who donated were healthy Caucasians from Russia aged roughly 6 to 90. For every donor, a draw yielded around 10 milliliters of peripheral blood. With 5 bases removed from V and 2 bases from J, the gap between germline ends came to 10 bases. The CDR3 spans 14 residues. A second PCR, run for about 7 to 11 cycles, used a sample-barcoded 5' primer plus a J-beta primer mix. The template-switch adaptor was a 5' adaptor with 12 random nucleotides. It tagged each cDNA molecule. From the 5' RACE reads, TCRdb called clonotypes with MiXCR, one entry per CDR3 protein. The sample holds 1.8 million or so distinct CDR3 sequences, 30% to 40% seen once.

This clonotype originated in a human donor in good health. The chain is built from TRBV12-3 or TRBV12-4 and TRBJ1-5, with unresolved D. The material sequenced was blood. CDR3 nucleotides: TGTGCCAGCAGTGACCGATTTGGCAATCAGCCCCAGCATTTT. It is translated as CASSDRFGNQPQHF.